This T cell receptor beta chain was profiled in a study of T cells in Graves' hyperthyroidism and ophthalmopathy (dated by TCRdb to about 2019). Concerning the study at large: Peripheral blood was sampled at the time of initial diagnosis, prior to any treatment. To identify TCR V-J signatures that set the groups apart, the researchers used a discovery cohort of 90 to 100 patients, made up of 40 to 45 with Graves' ophthalmopathy and 55 to 65 with stable Graves' hyperthyroidism. Prospective prediction of ophthalmopathy was tested in an independent validation cohort of under 20 hyperthyroidism patients and some 17 patients who later progressed to ophthalmopathy. The roughly 91 discovery patients were randomly divided into training and test sets at a 7:3 ratio. In addition, the study compared T-cell repertoires in thyroid tissue and in blood from several Graves' hyperthyroidism patients. Once sampling was done, hyperthyroidism patients were given methimazole at a starting dose of 30 mg daily, whereas ophthalmopathy patients were given high-dose intravenous methylprednisolone. The paper reports TCR Vbeta CDR3 sequencing of over 130 peripheral blood samples: around 45 ophthalmopathy, about 75 hyperthyroidism and approximately 17 progressor patients. The full study reports these points: No statistical method was used to set the sample size in advance, and investigators knew the group allocation. During validation, the model predicted progression to ophthalmopathy a median of around 6 months ahead of onset, with 60% to 71% sensitivity and under 85% specificity. Blood samples also contained most of the expanded thyroid clonotypes (frequency above 0.001), which suggests that blood repertoires may reflect thyroid immune responses. In cross-validation, a model built on a 13 V-J signature told ophthalmopathy apart from stable hyperthyroidism with under 90% sensitivity and about 81% specificity, and in testing the same model reached 80%/75%.

TCR beta CDR3 regions were amplified from RNA transcripts. A first-round RT-PCR of the TCR CDR3 used the HTBI primer set with the Qiagen OneStep RT-PCR kit. A second multiplex PCR round built the libraries, followed by size selection and purification. Libraries were sequenced paired-end with 100 bp reads on an Illumina HiSeq2000. Regarding the original processing steps: Raw data were processed with SOAPnuke, discarding reads with adapters, uncalled bases, mean Phred below 15, or no exact constant-primer or identifier match. High-quality paired reads were merged with COPE v1.2.5, and unique nucleotide sequences were defined as clonotypes. MiTCR v1.1 was used to align the clonotypes against IMGT TRBV, TRBD and TRBJ reference segments. The analysis included only V-J combinations with a frequency above 0.0001, which together covered more than 98% of the repertoires. A TCS score was defined as the ratio between F50 (clonal expansion) and ExV (chaos), using BLOSUM62-based TCRdist between CDR3 peptides within each V-J. Welch's t-statistics and random forest reduced roughly 530 V-J features to roughly 13, which were used in a naive Bayes classifier (R e1071). The public sequencing data were trimmed at Q25 with fastp and processed into clonotypes with MiXCR by TCRdb, which kept only in-frame beta chains. Here each entry gathers all rows of one CDR3 protein and keeps the most common genes and DNA. These V and J calls originate from TCRdb's pipeline instead of the authors' own analysis. The sample profile shows approximately 600,000 distinct CDR3 sequences; about 16% of them were found once. The top ten clones comprise around 4% of the sample.

This clonotype was seen repeatedly, ten times or more. The target of this receptor is not known. Base qualities are not provided; no much larger clone lies one nucleotide away. Stable Graves' hyperthyroidism was defined as no progression to ophthalmopathy during 18 months of follow-up. Hyperthyroidism patients were aged 18 to 65 years and newly diagnosed, with disease duration of less than 2 months. Any patient with an uncontrolled infection, another autoimmune disease, pregnancy or lactation was excluded. Diagnoses were based on clinical symptoms, serum thyroxine and TRAb, thyroid ultrasound and orbital computed tomography. PBMCs were isolated from 7.5 to 10 ml of fresh peripheral blood by Ficoll-Paque density gradient centrifugation. Total RNA was extracted using Trizol reagent, and RNA quality was assessed on an Agilent 2100 Bioanalyzer. Including the terminal cysteine and phenylalanine, the CDR3 comprises 11 residues. Only the CDR3 DNA is retained, 33 bases long and in frame from the first base. In the germline V gene, CDR1 corresponds to SQVTM and CDR2 to ANQGSEA. V loses 7 bases, J loses 3 bases, and the germline ends lie 9 bases apart.

In this chain, TRBV29-1 is recombined with TRBJ1-2, with no confidently assigned D gene. Sequencing was performed on blood. This clonotype originated in a woman aged 30 to 39 with Graves' hyperthyroidism. The base sequence is TGCAGCGCCCCCAGCGACTATGGCTACACCTTC. This codes for CSAPSDYGYTF.